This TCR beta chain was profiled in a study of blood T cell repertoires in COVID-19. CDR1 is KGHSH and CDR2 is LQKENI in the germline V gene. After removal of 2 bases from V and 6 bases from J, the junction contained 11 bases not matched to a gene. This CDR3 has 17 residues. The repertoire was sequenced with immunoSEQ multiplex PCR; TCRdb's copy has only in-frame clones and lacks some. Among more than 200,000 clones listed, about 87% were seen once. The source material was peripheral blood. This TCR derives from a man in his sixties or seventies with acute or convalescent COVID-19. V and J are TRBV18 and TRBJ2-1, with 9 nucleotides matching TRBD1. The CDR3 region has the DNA TGTGCCAGCTCACCAATTGCGTGGGGGACAGGGTCCAATGAGCAGTTCTTC. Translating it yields CASSPIAWGTGSNEQFF.